This T cell receptor beta chain was recorded in a study of monozygotic twins with cystic fibrosis (dated by TCRdb to about 2021). Regarding the research as a whole: Three micrograms of fragmented DNA went through approximately 14 PCR cycles to produce barcoded libraries. The study compared TCR beta repertoires within and between 16 monozygotic twin pairs with cystic fibrosis to assess genetic influence on V and J gene usage. Ten female and six male twin pairs, aged 2.0 to 36.4 years (median about 10 years) and mostly children and adolescents, were included in the cohort. On the day blood was drawn, the twins' weight-for-height and FEVPerc (FEV1 disease centile) were ranked against those of the roughly 970 cohort participants. Data for three of the twin pairs had already been reported earlier in a different context.

The CDR3 covers 12 residues, taking in both the cysteine and the phenylalanine. The read is trimmed to its CDR3 DNA, 36 bases read in frame from base 1. The germline V gene encodes CDR1 SNHLY and CDR2 FYNNEI. A distance of 10 bases separates the germline ends of V and J, which lose 10 bases and 1 base respectively. TCR beta CDR3 regions were amplified by multiplex PCR with the immunoSEQ immune profiling system according to the manufacturer's instructions. Sequencing was performed on an Illumina NextSeq system. Turning to the authors' computational methods: Sequence data were processed on the immunoSEQ Analyzer platform, and clonality was computed as the square root of Simpson's index of productive rearrangements. V and J usage similarity was measured by Jensen-Shannon distance, and CDR3 generation probabilities were computed with OLGA. The researchers looked up shared CDR3 sequences in the immuneACCESS database (August 2020) and in VDJdb (December 2020). As stored in TCRdb, this immuneACCESS dataset retains in-frame rearrangements with V and J assigned. A fraction of the clones does not appear; measured against another copy, unresolved V genes explain less than half of the discrepancy, and the remainder lacks a known reason. V and J calls and clone size follow that table, whereas D and trimming were derived from the DNA. The sample data list around 34,000 clones, and more than 90% of these were observed just once. The ten largest make up roughly 0.85% of the sample.

Note on this clone: Its specific antigen is unknown. Base quality data are lacking; no much larger clone is found one base away.

The twin pairs came from the European Cystic Fibrosis Twin and Sibling Study Cohort, a cohort that recruited patients from roughly 160 CF clinics across 14 European countries. Zygosity and CFTR genotype were verified in-house, and zygosity was tested by multiplex PCR of nine short tandem repeat loci. Peripheral blood was sampled from each twin, with clinical parameters recorded on the day of blood sampling. Phenol/chloroform extraction was used to isolate genomic DNA from peripheral blood cells, and the DNA was then kept in TE buffer at 4 degrees C. The full study reports these points: V gene usage was most similar to the co-twin in 13 of 16 pairs, and J usage was most similar to the co-twin in 8 of 16 pairs, which suggests genetic constraints. Simpson clonality was generally low (median 0.0095), suggesting a naive-dominated repertoire, with higher clonality in the most severely affected patients. Nucleotide-identical clonotype sharing was significantly higher within monozygotic CF twin pairs than between unrelated CF individuals (P = 0.000026, Mann-Whitney). The cohort was small, and no association was found between shared CDR3 numbers and age, concordance or disease severity.

Sequencing used blood. The chain couples TRBV2 to TRBJ1-1; the D gene cannot be resolved reliably. The sequence was obtained from a girl aged 2 to 10 with cystic fibrosis. For the CDR3, the sequence is CATEGENTEAFF. The DNA is TGTGCCACGGAAGGCGAGAACACTGAAGCTTTCTTT.